This TCR beta chain was sequenced in a study of T cell responses to AZD1222 COVID-19 vaccine. Regarding the study as a whole: Spike-specific TCR breadth and depth rose after two AZD1222 doses.

Notes on this clone: Its target is not known. One end of the junction does not line up with germline, which may come from a read error.

Produced via immunoSEQ multiplex PCR; TCRdb's table is partial and in-frame only. Here the sample spans 100,000 or so clones, 70% to 90% being singletons. Recipients boosted at about 4 weeks or about 12 weeks are pooled. CDR1 is SSHAT, CDR2 FNYEAQ, per germline (reference sequence). The CDR3 consists of 15 residues. The receptor comes from an adult who received the AZD1222 COVID-19 vaccine. Sample: peripheral blood, taken 28 days after the second AZD1222 dose. V is TRBV7-7 and J is TRBJ1-5; D gene ambiguous. This CDR3 reads CASSLLRVLNQPQHF. The CDR3, as DNA: TGTGCTAGCAGCTTATTACGGGTGTTAAATCAGCCCCAGCATTTT.